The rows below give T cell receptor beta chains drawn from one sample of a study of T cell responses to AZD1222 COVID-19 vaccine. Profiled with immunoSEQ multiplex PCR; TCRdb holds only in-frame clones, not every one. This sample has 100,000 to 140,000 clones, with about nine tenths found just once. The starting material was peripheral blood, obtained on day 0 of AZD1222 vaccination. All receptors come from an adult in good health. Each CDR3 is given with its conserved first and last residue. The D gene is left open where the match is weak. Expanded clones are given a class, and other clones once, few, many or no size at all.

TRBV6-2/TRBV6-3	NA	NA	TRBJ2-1	CASSYRGAYNEQFF	TGTGCCAGCAGTTACCGCGGAGCCTACAATGAGCAGTTCTTC
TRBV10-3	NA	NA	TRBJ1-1	CAISEPGPEPNTEAFF	TGTGCCATCAGTGAGCCAGGGCCCGAACCAAACACTGAAGCTTTCTTT
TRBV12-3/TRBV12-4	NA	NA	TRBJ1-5	CASSPGKNQPQHF	TGTGCCAGCAGTCCCGGGAAGAATCAGCCCCAGCATTTT
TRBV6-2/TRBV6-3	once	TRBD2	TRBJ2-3	CASSLGERGGTDTQYF	TGTGCCAGCAGCCTCGGGGAGCGGGGGGGCACAGATACGCAGTATTTT
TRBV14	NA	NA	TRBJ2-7	CASSLAGKPYEQYF	TGTGCCAGCAGCCTAGCCGGGAAGCCCTACGAGCAGTACTTC
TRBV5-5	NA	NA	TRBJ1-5	CASSLEGGPQHF	TGTGCCAGCAGCTTGGAGGGAGGGCCCCAGCATTTT
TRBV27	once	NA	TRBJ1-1	CASSSQATEAFF	TGTGCCAGCAGTTCTCAGGCCACTGAAGCTTTCTTT
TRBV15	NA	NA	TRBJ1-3	CATSRQDIPGNTIYF	TGTGCCACCAGCAGACAGGACATTCCTGGAAACACCATATATTTT
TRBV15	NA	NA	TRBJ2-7	CATSRDRGFGYEQYF	TGTGCCACCAGCAGAGATCGGGGGTTCGGGTACGAGCAGTACTTC
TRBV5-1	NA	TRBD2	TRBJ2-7	CASSPGTSGTGEQYF	TGCGCCAGCAGCCCCGGGACTAGCGGGACGGGCGAGCAGTACTTC
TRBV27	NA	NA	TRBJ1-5	CASSLRGGNQPQHF	TGTGCCAGCAGTTTAAGAGGGGGCAATCAGCCCCAGCATTTT
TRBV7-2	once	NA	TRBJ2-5	CASSRDLPGLETQYF	TGTGCCAGCAGCCGGGACTTGCCCGGGTTGGAGACCCAGTACTTC
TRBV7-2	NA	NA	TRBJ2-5	CASSNPVMGVVQETQYF	TGTGCCAGCAGCAACCCGGTTATGGGGGTGGTCCAAGAGACCCAGTACTTC
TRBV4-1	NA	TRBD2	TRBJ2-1	CASRAGGWDEQFF	TGCGCCAGCAGGGCGGGAGGTTGGGATGAGCAGTTCTTC
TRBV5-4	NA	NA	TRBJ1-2	CASSLSHYGYTF	TGTGCCAGCAGCTTGTCTCATTATGGCTACACCTTC
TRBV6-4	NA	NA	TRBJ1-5	CASSDGQFNQPQHF	TGTGCCAGCAGTGACGGGCAGTTCAATCAGCCCCAGCATTTT
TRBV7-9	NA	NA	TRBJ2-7	CASSLQGGSNEQYF	TGTGCCAGCAGCTTACAGGGAGGTAGTAACGAGCAGTACTTC
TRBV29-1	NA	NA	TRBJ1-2	CSVDRRRDYGYTF	TGCAGCGTTGATCGGCGACGGGACTATGGCTACACCTTC
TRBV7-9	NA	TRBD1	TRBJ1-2	CASSFGQGDYGYTF	TGTGCCAGCAGCTTCGGACAGGGGGATTATGGCTACACCTTC
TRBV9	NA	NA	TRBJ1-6	CASSVDSGKDSPLHF	TGTGCCAGCAGCGTAGATTCAGGAAAGGATTCACCCCTCCACTTT
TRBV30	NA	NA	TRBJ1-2	CAWSAARDFYGYTF	TGTGCCTGGAGTGCCGCCAGGGATTTTTATGGCTACACCTTC
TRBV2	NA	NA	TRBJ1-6	CASRPTDRNSPLHF	TGTGCCAGTAGGCCGACGGACAGAAATTCACCCCTCCACTTT
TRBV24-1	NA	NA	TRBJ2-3	CATSDAHYTDTQYF	TGTGCCACCAGTGATGCTCACTACACAGATACGCAGTATTTT
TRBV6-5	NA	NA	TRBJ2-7	CATQAKLSYEQYF	TGTGCCACCCAAGCCAAGCTCTCCTACGAGCAGTACTTC
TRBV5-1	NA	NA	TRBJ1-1	CASSLSGTEAFF	TGCGCCAGCAGCTTGTCGGGCACTGAAGCTTTCTTT
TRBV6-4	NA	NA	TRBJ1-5	CASSEDGGGQPQHF	TGTGCCAGCAGTGAAGATGGGGGGGGTCAGCCCCAGCATTTT
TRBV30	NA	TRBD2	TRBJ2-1	CAYTSGGAYEQFF	TGTGCCTACACTAGCGGGGGGGCCTATGAGCAGTTCTTC
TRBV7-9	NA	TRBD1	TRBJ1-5	CASSPRGPGQPQHF	TGTGCCAGCAGTCCCAGGGGGCCGGGACAGCCCCAGCATTTT
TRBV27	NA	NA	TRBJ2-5	CASSLDSRVQKRTQYF	TGTGCCAGCAGTTTGGACTCTAGGGTCCAGAAAAGGACCCAGTACTTC
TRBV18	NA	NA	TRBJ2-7	CASSPELYSYEQYF	TGTGCCAGCTCACCGGAACTTTACTCCTACGAGCAGTACTTC
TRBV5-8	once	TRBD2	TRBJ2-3	CASSLAGEIADTQYF	TGTGCCAGCAGCTTAGCGGGAGAGATAGCAGATACGCAGTATTTT